One sample yielded the 22 T cell receptor beta chains listed below, sequenced in a study of T-cell memory formation after mild COVID-19. TCRdb analysed the 5' RACE reads with MiXCR anew, one entry per CDR3 protein. The sample shows roughly 130,000 distinct CDR3 sequences, more than 15% of them seen only once. Sample: PBMCs or a T cell subset sorted from them (not recorded which). These receptors were taken from a young man who had mild COVID-19 (a few samples of this study predate the infection). Cell type and time point are not known.

This clonotype was counted at least ten times. This CDR3 reads CSARVRTSGNIQYF. The CDR3 DNA follows: TGCAGTGCTAGAGTACGGACTAGCGGAAACATTCAGTACTTC. The chain couples TRBV20-1 to TRBJ2-4; the match to TRBD2 covers 10 bases. The ends lost 1 base at V and 6 bases at J; junction bases unmatched: 3. Germline CDR1 is DFQATT and CDR2 is SNEGSKA (reference sequence). The CDR3 covers 14 residues.

In this sample, this clonotype turned up once. V usage is TRBV20-1 and J usage is TRBJ1-2, with 10 nucleotides matching TRBD1. V lost 5 bases, J lost 8 bases, and 8 bases stayed unmatched. This CDR3 has 13 amino acids. Germline CDR1 reads DFQATT; CDR2 reads SNEGSKA (reference sequence). CDR3 residues: CSAEPGTGDGYTF. The CDR3, as DNA: TGCAGTGCTGAACCCGGGACAGGGGACGGCTACACCTTC.

The CDR3: CSVGEGALSEKLFF. DNA for the CDR3: TGCAGTGTTGGGGAGGGGGCGCTTAGTGAAAAACTGTTTTTT. The chain carries TRBV20-1 and TRBJ1-4; 7 bases are shared with TRBD1. With V trimmed by 7 bases and J by 7 bases, 12 bases remained unmatched. CDR3 length: 14 amino acids. The germline CDR1 and CDR2 sequences are DFQATT and SNEGSKA (reference sequence).

The genes are TRBV24-1 and TRBJ2-2, with D perhaps matching TRBD1 (6 bases). With 3 bases removed from V and 6 bases from J, the gap between germline ends came to 10 bases. This CDR3 comprises 14 residues. Germline assignment: CDR1 KGHDR and CDR2 SFDVKD. Written as DNA, the CDR3 is TGTGCCACCAGTGATGCTACAGGGCCCGGGGAGCTGTTTTTT. The encoded protein is CATSDATGPGELFF.

The genes are TRBV12-3 or TRBV12-4 and TRBJ1-2; no reliable D call. Trimming removed 7 bases at V and 5 bases at J, with 20 bases between. The CDR3 contains 15 residues. CDR3 nucleotides: TGTGCCAGCACTATGGGGTGGCCGCACCGATATGGCTACACCTTC. Protein: CASTMGWPHRYGYTF.

This chain joins TRBV6-1 and TRBJ1-1; 10 bases match TRBD1. CDR3 length: 15 residues. The V gene's germline CDR1 is MNHNS and CDR2 SASEGT. The trim removed 0 bases at V and 3 bases at J, leaving 1 base unmatched. CDR3 DNA sequence: TGTGCCAGCAGTGAAGCGGGACAGGGGCACACTGAAGCTTTCTTT. Translating it yields CASSEAGQGHTEAFF.

This clonotype showed up just a few times. The chain recombines TRBV29-1 with TRBJ2-3, with D possibly being TRBD1 (5 bases). Trimming took 5 bases from V and 4 from J, leaving 10 bases between them. Germline V lookup: CDR1 SQVTM, CDR2 ANQGSEA. This CDR3 spans 12 amino acids. The CDR3 DNA is TGCAGCGTTTGGGGCCCGCCAGATACGCAGTATTTT. Translated: CSVWGPPDTQYF.

Many counts were recorded for this clonotype. This chain joins TRBV5-1 and TRBJ2-7; D is unclear. The CDR3 sequence is 13 residues long. V was pared by 0 bases and J by 6 bases, with 10 bases between. The germline CDR1 and CDR2 sequences are SGHRS and YFSETQ. CDR3 loop: CASSLGEGGEQYF. For the CDR3, the DNA is TGCGCCAGCAGCTTGGGGGAAGGTGGCGAGCAGTACTTC.

The J gene is TRBJ2-5, the V gene TRBV12-3 or TRBV12-4; no reliable D call. CDR3 length: 14 residues. V was pared by 3 bases and J by 1 base, with 9 bases between. The DNA of the CDR3 is TGTGCCAGCAGTTTTGGTGTCAGCCAAGAGACCCAGTACTTC. This gives the protein CASSFGVSQETQYF.

This clonotype has ten or more counts. CDR3 loop: CASSYELLGTDTQYF. CDR3 sequence (DNA): TGTGCCAGCAGTTATGAGTTACTCGGCACAGATACGCAGTATTTT. The J gene is TRBJ2-3, the V gene TRBV12-3 or TRBV12-4; no reliable D call. This CDR3 is 15 amino acids long. V lost 4 bases, J lost 1 base, and 12 bases lay in between.

The V and J genes are TRBV7-9 and TRBJ1-2; D is undetermined. CDR3 length: 13 residues. Germline V CDR1 and CDR2: SEHNR, FQNEAQ (reference sequence). Trimming pared 2 bases from V and 0 bases from J, leaving 4 bases between. The CDR3 coding sequence is TGTGCCAGCAGCTTATCAGCTAACTATGGCTACACCTTC. Its translation: CASSLSANYGYTF.

The rearrangement uses TRBV9 and TRBJ2-2; D gene ambiguous. The CDR3 contains 15 residues. With 0 bases removed from V and 2 bases from J, the gap between germline ends came to 8 bases. The germline V gene has CDR1 SGDLS and CDR2 YYNGEE. In nucleotides, the CDR3 is TGTGCCAGCAGCGTAGCGGGTCTTAACACCGGGGAGCTGTTTTTT. Translation: CASSVAGLNTGELFF.

This chain uses TRBV6-2 or TRBV6-3 with TRBJ2-3, with D hard to call. The CDR3 totals 15 residues. From germline, CDR1 is MNHEY and CDR2 SVGEGT. V lost 7 bases to trimming and J lost 2 bases, with 16 bases between them. DNA of the CDR3: TGTGCCAGCATGAACCCACTAAGTTCCACAGATACGCAGTATTTT. Translating it yields CASMNPLSSTDTQYF.

The chain is built from TRBV4-3 and TRBJ2-7; TRBD1 matches 8 bases. Germline loops: CDR1 LGHNA, CDR2 YSLEER. Trimming removed 4 bases from V and 3 bases from J; junction bases left unmatched: 11. The CDR3 covers 16 residues. CDR3 in amino acids: CASSPSLGTGIYEQYF. In DNA, the CDR3 is TGCGCCAGCAGCCCCTCCTTAGGGACAGGAATCTACGAGCAGTACTTC.

This clonotype was found a few times. The V gene is TRBV12-3 or TRBV12-4, the J gene TRBJ1-1, with D perhaps TRBD1 (5 bases). The CDR3 totals 13 residues. The germline V and J ends were trimmed by 3 bases and 8 bases, with 13 bases remaining between them. In nucleotides, the CDR3 is TGTGCCAGCAGTTTGAGAGGGACGTCCGAAGCTTTCTTT. Its translation is CASSLRGTSEAFF.

The V gene is TRBV18, the J gene TRBJ2-4; the D gene is possibly TRBD1 (5 bases). The CDR3 runs 12 residues. Germline-derived CDR1 and CDR2 are KGHSH and LQKENI. V lost 2 bases and J lost 6, with 5 bases in between. The CDR3 protein is CASSPDRNIQYF. DNA for the CDR3: TGTGCCAGCTCACCAGACAGAAACATTCAGTACTTC.

V gene TRBV5-1 combines with J gene TRBJ1-1; TRBD1 matches at 8 bases. The ends lost 4 bases at V and 1 base at J; junction bases unmatched: 3. Germline-derived CDR1 and CDR2 are SGHRS and YFSETQ. The CDR3 is made up of 14 amino acids. The CDR3 DNA reads as TGCGCCAGCAGCACACAGGGGGGGAACACTGAAGCTTTCTTT. Encoded protein: CASSTQGGNTEAFF.

This clonotype was counted between two and nine times. The chain is built from TRBV25-1 and TRBJ2-3, with D maybe TRBD2 (6 bases). Germline V gene data show CDR1 as MGHDK and CDR2 as SYGVNS. Trimming shortened V by 4 bases and J by 6 bases, and 23 bases separated the two germline ends. The CDR3 is made up of 17 amino acids. The CDR3 bases are TGTGCCAGCAGTGCAGGTTTCGGGACTGAACTTACGGATACGCAGTATTTT. As protein: CASSAGFGTELTDTQYF. Complete variable domain (other parts from reference TRBV25-1 and TRBJ2-3): EADIYQTPRYLVIGTGKKITLECSQTMGHDKMYWYQQDPGMELHLIHYSYGVNSTEKGDLSSESTVSRIRTEHFPLTLESARPSHTSQYLCASSAGFGTELTDTQYFGPGTRLTVL.

The table lists this clonotype with a few counts. This chain uses TRBV28 with TRBJ2-5; D call uncertain. CDR1 and CDR2 (germline): MDHEN, SYDVKM. Trimming removed 3 bases from V and 4 bases from J, with 12 bases in between. The CDR3 spans 14 residues. The CDR3 DNA sequence: TGTGCCAGCAGTTTTGGTGACACCAGAGAGACCCAGTACTTC. It yields the protein CASSFGDTRETQYF.

The CDR3 DNA is TGTGCCAGCTCACCCAGCGGGTACCAAGAGACCCAGTACTTC. This sequence encodes CASSPSGYQETQYF. The chain is built from TRBV18 and TRBJ2-5; tentatively, D is TRBD2 (6 bases). The CDR3 is 14 residues long. V dropped 3 bases and J dropped 0 bases, with 8 bases sitting between them. Germline V gives CDR1 KGHSH, CDR2 LQKENI.

The rearrangement links TRBV4-1 to TRBJ2-3; TRBD2 matches at 8 bases. V shed 4 bases and J 0 bases; nucleotides not matched to a gene: 9. The length of the CDR3 is 17 residues. CDR1 and CDR2 from the germline V gene are MGHRA and YSYEKL. CDR3 region: CASSLAGSGVSTDTQYF. The DNA of the CDR3 is TGCGCCAGCAGCCTAGCTGGTAGCGGGGTTAGCACAGATACGCAGTATTTT.

Ten or more counts support this clonotype. The V call is TRBV7-2, the J call TRBJ2-1, with D uncertain. The length of the CDR3 is 14 residues. CDR1 and CDR2 (germline): SGHTA, FQGNSA. Between the trimmed V and J ends, which lost 2 bases and 3 bases, there was a span of 8 bases. The CDR3: CASSLSSGYNEQFF. CDR3 DNA sequence: TGTGCCAGCAGCTTAAGCTCGGGCTACAATGAGCAGTTCTTC.